What follows are 30 T cell receptor beta chains derived from one specimen sequenced in a study of blood T cell repertoires in COVID-19. TCRdb's copy holds only in-frame clones and misses some; the assay was immunoSEQ multiplex PCR. Among roughly 120,000 clones listed, approximately 81% were seen once. Source material: peripheral blood. The receptors were sampled from a human donor in a cohort sampled during active COVID-19.

V and J are TRBV19 and TRBJ2-1, with 11 positions matching TRBD2. Trimming at V came to 6 bases and at J to 2 bases, leaving 12 bases not matched to a gene. Germline assignment: CDR1 LNHDA and CDR2 SQIVND (reference sequence). The CDR3 loop spans 18 amino acids. This CDR3 is CASSTARLAGIPYNEQFF. The CDR3, as DNA: TGTGCCAGTAGCACCGCCAGACTAGCGGGGATTCCCTACAATGAGCAGTTCTTC.

The V gene is TRBV3-1 (or the pseudogene TRBV3-2), the J gene TRBJ1-1; 9 bases match TRBD1. This CDR3 region has 15 residues. The junction had 7 bases not matched to a gene; V was cut back by 4 bases and J by 4 bases. Germline CDR1 is LGHDT and CDR2 is YNNKEL (reference sequence). The CDR3 spells CASSLRDRDATEAFF. CDR3 DNA sequence: TGTGCCAGCAGCCTCCGGGACAGGGATGCCACTGAAGCTTTCTTT.

The chain carries TRBV7-2 and TRBJ1-2; D perhaps matches TRBD1 (6 bases). This CDR3 comprises 17 residues. Trimming removed 1 base from V and 7 bases from J, with 22 bases in between. CDR1 and CDR2 from the germline V gene are SGHTA and FQGNSA. Here the CDR3 reads CASSLGGGGRELVGYTF. In DNA, the CDR3 is TGTGCCAGCAGCTTAGGTGGGGGGGGCAGGGAGCTAGTTGGCTACACCTTC. Full variable domain (outside the CDR3, taken from reference TRBV7-2 and TRBJ1-2): GAGVSQSPSNKVTEKGKDVELRCDPISGHTALYWYRQSLGQGLEFLIYFQGNSAPDKSGLPSDRFSAERTGGSVSTLTIQRTQQEDSAVYLCASSLGGGGRELVGYTFGSGTRLTVV.

The V gene is TRBV5-4, the J gene TRBJ2-2; 8 positions match TRBD2. Trimming at V came to 4 bases and at J to 1 base, leaving 3 bases not matched to a gene. This CDR3 region has 15 residues. The V gene's germline CDR1 is SGHNT and CDR2 YYREEE (reference sequence). The CDR3 region has the DNA TGTGCCAGCAGCGGGCGGGGGGTGAACACCGGGGAGCTGTTTTTT. Translation: CASSGRGVNTGELFF.

The CDR3 sequence: CASSQSSPRGINEQFF. The CDR3 DNA is TGCGCCAGCAGCCAAAGTTCCCCCCGGGGGATCAATGAGCAGTTCTTC. This chain connects TRBV4-1 to TRBJ2-1; D might be TRBD2 (6 bases). CDR1 MGHRA and CDR2 YSYEKL come from the germline V gene. The V end was cut by 2 bases, the J end by 6 bases, with 17 bases between. This CDR3 has 16 residues.

The genes are TRBV9 and TRBJ1-1; 9 bases are shared with TRBD1. The CDR3 runs 14 residues. With 3 bases clipped from V and 5 bases from J, the junction kept 5 bases outside the gene matches. Germline V CDR1 and CDR2: SGDLS, YYNGEE. The CDR3 region is CASSEGTGRTEAFF. DNA of the CDR3: TGTGCCAGCAGCGAGGGGACAGGGAGGACTGAAGCTTTCTTT.

CDR3 coding DNA: TGTGCCAGCAGCGCAGGGCCCCCGGGGGTCGGCTACGAGCAGTACTTC. It translates to CASSAGPPGVGYEQYF. V usage is TRBV2 and J usage is TRBJ2-7; D perhaps matches TRBD2 (6 bases). Germline CDR1 SNHLY, CDR2 FYNNEI. V was trimmed by 6 bases and J by 3 bases, leaving 21 bases between them. The CDR3 is 16 residues long. Complete variable domain (other parts from reference TRBV2 and TRBJ2-7): EPEVTQTPSHQVTQMGQEVILRCVPISNHLYFYWYRQILGQKVEFLVSFYNNEISEKSEIFDDQFSVERPDGSNFTLKIRSTKLEDSAMYFCASSAGPPGVGYEQYFGPGTRLTVT.

Of note for this clone: Germline and junction disagree at one end, which may indicate a read error. The chain combines TRBV10-3 with TRBJ1-1; possible D gene TRBD1, 6 bases. This CDR3 comprises 16 residues. Per the germline V gene, CDR1 is ENHRY and CDR2 is SYGVKD. CDR3 sequence (DNA): TGTGCCATCAGTGATGTCCAGACAGGAGTGAACACTGAAGTTTTCTTT. Its translation is CAISDVQTGVNTEVFF.

The rearrangement joins TRBV4-2 to TRBJ2-3, with 12 bases lining up with TRBD2. The CDR3 contains 16 residues. Trimming cost V 4 bases and J 5 bases; bases outside gene matches: 7. Germline CDR1 LGHNA, CDR2 YNFKEQ. This CDR3 is CASSLSSGGAIDTQYF. DNA for the CDR3: TGTGCCAGCAGCCTTTCTAGCGGGGGGGCAATAGATACGCAGTATTTT.

The chain recombines TRBV10-2 with TRBJ1-1; D uncertain. Germline V lookup: CDR1 WSHSY, CDR2 SAAADI. V gave up 4 bases and J gave up 3 bases, with 9 bases separating them. The CDR3 consists of 13 residues. Here the CDR3 DNA reads TGCGCCAGCAGTGTGGGAGGAGACACTGAAGCTTTCTTT. It translates to CASSVGGDTEAFF.

The chain links TRBV24-1 to TRBJ2-2; D is unresolved. The germline V and J ends were trimmed by 9 bases and 0 bases, with 4 bases remaining between them. CDR3 length: 12 residues. Germline V gene sequence: CDR1 KGHDR, CDR2 SFDVKD. CDR3 loop: CATYSNTGELFF. CDR3 nucleotides: TGTGCCACCTACTCGAACACCGGGGAGCTGTTTTTT.

This clone came up a few times. The chain couples TRBV7-2 to TRBJ2-1; 8 bases line up with TRBD1. Germline V gene lookup returns CDR1 SGHTA and CDR2 FQGNSA. CDR3 length: 15 residues. V lost 4 bases, J lost 7 bases, and 9 bases stayed unmatched. The CDR3, as DNA: TGTGCCAGCAGCTATGACAGGGGAGTTTGGAATGAGCAGTTCTTC. Translating it yields CASSYDRGVWNEQFF.

In this sample, this clone turned up many times. The rearrangement uses TRBV2 and TRBJ1-6; D remains unclear. CDR1 is SNHLY and CDR2 is FYNNEI in the germline V gene. V gave up 6 bases and J gave up 4 bases, with 10 bases separating them. The CDR3 is 14 amino acids. The CDR3 reads CASSSAVYNSPLHF. The CDR3 region has the DNA TGTGCCAGCAGCTCGGCGGTATATAATTCACCCCTCCACTTT.

The chain carries TRBV14 and TRBJ2-1; D is possibly TRBD2 (5 bases). The V end lost 4 bases, the J end lost 4 bases, and 17 bases lay between the germline ends. This CDR3 region has 16 residues. Germline V lookup: CDR1 SGHDN, CDR2 FVKESK. CDR3 sequence: CASSPWTDLPYNEQFF. The CDR3 DNA sequence: TGTGCCAGCAGCCCCTGGACTGACCTGCCTTACAATGAGCAGTTCTTC.

V is TRBV27 and J is TRBJ2-6; 9 bases align to TRBD1. CDR3 length: 18 amino acids. Germline trimming cut 6 bases from V and 0 bases from J; bases unmatched to any gene: 9. Germline V gives CDR1 MNHEY, CDR2 SMNVEV (reference sequence). CDR3 bases: TGTGCCAGCAGGCCACAGACAGGGGGAATCTCTGGGGCCAACGTCCTGACTTTC. As protein: CASRPQTGGISGANVLTF.

This chain connects TRBV25-1 to TRBJ1-1, with 9 bases matching TRBD1. The CDR3 is made up of 12 amino acids. J was trimmed by 10 bases and V by 3 bases; bases with no gene match: 3. The germline V gene encodes CDR1 MGHDK and CDR2 SYGVNS. The CDR3 nucleotides read TGTGCCAGCAGTGACCTACAGGGGGCAGCTTTCTTT. As protein: CASSDLQGAAFF. Using reference TRBV25-1 and TRBJ1-1 for the parts outside the CDR3, the full variable domain is EADIYQTPRYLVIGTGKKITLECSQTMGHDKMYWYQQDPGMELHLIHYSYGVNSTEKGDLSSESTVSRIRTEHFPLTLESARPSHTSQYLCASSDLQGAAFFGQGTRLTVV.

This clone showed up just a few times. This chain links TRBV4-1 with TRBJ2-2, with unresolved D. CDR1 is MGHRA, CDR2 YSYEKL, per germline. V lost 0 bases, J lost 4 bases, and 12 bases lay in between. This CDR3 has 16 residues. The CDR3 reads CASSQDLVGVTGELFF. In DNA form, the CDR3 reads TGCGCCAGCAGCCAAGATCTAGTCGGCGTCACCGGGGAGCTGTTTTTT.

The chain uses TRBV6-5 and TRBJ1-6, with TRBD1 identical over 7 bases. This CDR3 spans 16 amino acids. CDR1 is MNHEY, CDR2 SVGAGI, per germline. The junction had 8 bases not matched to a gene; V was cut back by 1 base and J by 8 bases. The CDR3 is CASSYYRDSTDSPLHF. Written as DNA, the CDR3 is TGTGCCAGCAGTTACTACAGGGACAGCACCGATTCACCCCTCCACTTT.

V and J are TRBV5-4 and TRBJ1-2, with TRBD1 matching over 8 bases. The CDR3 spans 14 residues. Germline V gene lookup returns CDR1 SGHNT and CDR2 YYREEE (reference sequence). With V trimmed by 4 bases and J by 4 bases, 6 bases remained unmatched. Written as DNA, the CDR3 is TGTGCCAGCAGCCCACCAGGACAGGGCTATGGCTACACCTTC. Translation gives CASSPPGQGYGYTF.

This chain joins TRBV11-2 and TRBJ1-6, with a tentative D call TRBD1 (6 bases). The ends were cut back, 4 bases at V and 9 bases at J, with 7 bases in the middle. Germline CDR1 reads SGHAT; CDR2 reads FQNNGV. This CDR3 has 12 amino acids. The chain's CDR3 is CASSSRGSPLHF. The CDR3 DNA sequence: TGTGCCAGCAGCTCCAGGGGTTCACCCCTCCACTTT. The whole variable domain, remainder taken from reference TRBV11-2 and TRBJ1-6, is EAGVAQSPRYKIIEKRQSVAFWCNPISGHATLYWYQQILGQGPKLLIQFQNNGVVDDSQLPKDRFSAERLKGVDSTLKIQPAKLEDSAVYLCASSSRGSPLHFGNGTRLTVT.

This chain uses TRBV6-2 or TRBV6-3 with TRBJ1-5; TRBD1 aligns across 9 bases. The V gene's germline CDR1 is MNHEY and CDR2 SVGEGT. This CDR3 is built from 16 residues. V lost 2 bases and J lost 6; bases outside the gene matches: 8. The CDR3: CASSYATGGSGQPQHF. The CDR3 region has the DNA TGTGCCAGCAGTTACGCAACAGGGGGCTCTGGTCAGCCCCAGCATTTT.

The CDR3 sequence is CASKSPGRGDYGYTF. Here the CDR3 DNA reads TGTGCCAGCAAATCCCCGGGCAGGGGGGACTATGGCTACACCTTC. The chain is built from TRBV6-6 and TRBJ1-2; 7 positions agree with TRBD1. The CDR3 sequence is 15 residues long. Germline values: CDR1 MNHNY, CDR2 SVGAGI (reference sequence). V trimming: 7 bases; J trimming: 3 bases; junction bases outside the gene matches: 11.

The chain has TRBV6-5 and TRBJ2-7; the D gene is possibly TRBD2 (6 bases). Per germline, CDR1 MNHEY and CDR2 SVGAGI. The CDR3 contains 14 residues. V lost 2 bases, J lost 1 base, and 9 bases lay in between. The chain's CDR3 is CASSYLRGSYEQYF. In DNA form, the CDR3 reads TGTGCCAGCAGTTACCTACGGGGGTCCTACGAGCAGTACTTC.

This clone was detected a few times. The rearrangement links TRBV10-3 to TRBJ2-3; 12 nucleotides agree with TRBD2. V dropped 10 bases and J dropped 3; count of bases not matched to a gene: 5. The CDR3 sequence is 14 residues long. The V gene's germline CDR1 is ENHRY and CDR2 SYGVKD. CDR3 region: CATRLAGETDTQYF. Here the CDR3 DNA reads TGTGCCACACGACTAGCGGGGGAAACAGATACGCAGTATTTT.

V and J are TRBV7-2 and TRBJ1-5, with no clear D. Germline values: CDR1 SGHTA, CDR2 FQGNSA. The CDR3 is 13 residues long. Trimming took 0 bases from V and 7 from J, leaving 7 bases between them. The CDR3 here is CASSLAPEQPQHF. DNA of the CDR3: TGTGCCAGCAGCTTAGCGCCGGAGCAGCCCCAGCATTTT.

The V gene is TRBV25-1, the J gene TRBJ1-2; TRBD1 aligns across 7 bases. With V trimmed by 8 bases and J by 5 bases, 8 bases remained unmatched. Germline V gives CDR1 MGHDK, CDR2 SYGVNS. The CDR3 has 13 residues. DNA for the CDR3: TGTGCCAGCGCCTGGGGGACAGAATATGGCTACACCTTC. The encoded protein is CASAWGTEYGYTF.

This chain uses TRBV20-1 with TRBJ1-2; 8 nucleotides agree with TRBD1. Germline loops: CDR1 DFQATT, CDR2 SNEGSKA (reference sequence). CDR3 length: 11 amino acids. Trimming removed 6 bases from V and 14 bases from J; junction bases left unmatched: 11. The CDR3 DNA sequence: TGCAGTGCGTTGGAAGGACAGGGAAGAACCTTC. Translating it yields CSALEGQGRTF.

The chain combines TRBV12-5 with TRBJ1-1; D unclear. This CDR3 contains 12 residues. The V gene lost 2 bases and the J gene lost 5 bases, with 6 bases spanning the gap. Germline CDR1 reads LGHNT; CDR2 reads FRNRAP. The CDR3 region has the DNA TGTGCTAGTGGTTTGTCGGGAACTGAAGCTTTCTTT. Translating it yields CASGLSGTEAFF.

The chain couples TRBV28 to TRBJ1-5, with D hard to call. This CDR3 contains 16 residues. Looked up from germline, CDR1 is MDHEN and CDR2 is SYDVKM. V was cut by 4 bases and J by 3 bases, with 16 bases left in between. CDR3 sequence: CASSSGASANNQPQHF. Written as DNA, the CDR3 is TGTGCCAGCAGTTCGGGAGCCTCCGCCAACAATCAGCCCCAGCATTTT. The full variable domain, completed using reference TRBV28 and TRBJ1-5, is DVKVTQSSRYLVKRTGEKVFLECVQDMDHENMFWYRQDPGLGLRLIYFSYDVKMKEKGDIPEGYSVSREKKERFSLILESASTNQTSMYLCASSSGASANNQPQHFGDGTRLSIL.

The chain joins TRBV4-1 to TRBJ2-3; D is perhaps TRBD1 (5 bases). Germline V CDR1 and CDR2: MGHRA, YSYEKL. Deletions cut 0 bases from V and 0 bases from J, with 7 bases between. CDR3 length: 15 amino acids. CDR3 in amino acids: CASSQEGPSTDTQYF. The CDR3 region has the DNA TGCGCCAGCAGCCAAGAGGGGCCTAGCACAGATACGCAGTATTTT.